A single sample is the source of the 31 T cell receptor beta chains below, sequenced in a study of blood T cells in healthy people across ages. Together with a sample-barcoded 5' primer, a J-beta primer mix was included in a second PCR lasting roughly 6 to 12 cycles. One entry per CDR3 protein, called by TCRdb with MiXCR from the 5' RACE reads. The table lists about 1,600,000 distinct CDR3 sequences, about 43% of them singletons. The sequenced sample was blood. These receptors were taken from a woman between 18 and 29 years old in good health.

This clonotype has just a few counts. This chain connects TRBV12-3 or TRBV12-4 to TRBJ2-7; D is unresolved. The CDR3 totals 16 residues. Trimming shortened V by 2 bases and J by 0 bases, and 14 bases separated the two germline ends. DNA of the CDR3: TGTGCCAGCAGTTTATCGGTGGGGTCAGACTCCTACGAGCAGTACTTC. Its protein is CASSLSVGSDSYEQYF.

This chain uses TRBV6-2 or TRBV6-3 with TRBJ2-1; D uncertain. Matching the DNA end better, TRBJ2-7 makes the J call doubtful. Germline V gives CDR1 MNHEY, CDR2 SVGEGT. This CDR3 region has 13 residues. CDR3 amino acids: CASSSSQYNEQYF. In DNA form, the CDR3 reads TGTGCCAGCAGTAGTTCCCAGTACAATGAGCAGTACTTC.

This chain joins TRBV6-5 and TRBJ2-1; 9 positions agree with TRBD2. This CDR3 has 18 residues. CDR1 and CDR2 from the germline V gene are MNHEY and SVGAGI. The V gene end was trimmed by 0 bases and the J gene end by 7 bases; junction bases not matched to a gene: 13. The DNA for the CDR3 is TGTGCCAGCAGTTACTCGTGGCTAGCGGGATCAGGGGATAATGAGCAGTTCTTC. Protein sequence: CASSYSWLAGSGDNEQFF.

Regarding this clonotype: The junction differs from germline at one of its ends, possibly a read error. This chain connects TRBV3-1 to TRBJ2-1, with 7 bases fitting TRBD2. The J call may be mistaken, given a closer DNA end match to TRBJ2-7. Germline CDR1 LGHDT, CDR2 YNNKEL (reference sequence). This CDR3 spans 14 amino acids. The CDR3 DNA reads as TGTGCCAGCAGCCGGGGACTATCCCCCTACGGGCAGTACTTC. This encodes CASSRGLSPYGQYF.

With respect to this clonotype: This may come from a read error, since a much larger clone is one base off. The rearrangement uses TRBV7-2 and TRBJ2-1; 11 bases line up with TRBD2. This CDR3 comprises 18 residues. Looked up from germline, CDR1 is SGHTA and CDR2 is FQGNSA. CDR3 protein: CAGSLAGGITGSYNEQFF. CDR3 nucleotides: TGTGCCGGCAGCTTAGCGGGGGGGATCACAGGGTCCTACAATGAGCAGTTCTTC.

This chain uses TRBV7-3 with TRBJ2-3; D perhaps matches TRBD1 (6 bases). CDR1 is SGHTA, CDR2 FQGTGA, per germline. Trimming pared 5 bases from V and 5 bases from J, leaving 17 bases between. The CDR3 has 15 amino acids. In nucleotides, the CDR3 is TGTGCCAGCAGCCCCTCAAGACAGGCGGGAGATACGCAGTATTTT. It is translated as CASSPSRQAGDTQYF.

This chain connects TRBV2 to TRBJ2-5; TRBD2 agrees at 8 bases. The CDR3 covers 13 residues. V shed 7 bases, J shed 2 bases, and the junction held 3 bases outside the gene matches. Germline CDR1 is SNHLY and CDR2 is FYNNEI. The CDR3 nucleotides are TGTGCCAGCAAGACTAGCGCTCAAGAGACCCAGTACTTC. Residues: CASKTSAQETQYF.

The chain joins TRBV4-2 to TRBJ2-1; 9 bases match TRBD2. With 0 bases clipped from V and 4 bases from J, the junction kept 13 bases outside the gene matches. CDR1 LGHNA and CDR2 YNFKEQ come from the germline V gene. This CDR3 region has 19 residues. The CDR3: CASSQDRFLAGTAYNEQFF. The CDR3 DNA reads TGTGCCAGCAGCCAAGATAGGTTTCTAGCGGGGACAGCATACAATGAGCAGTTCTTC.

This chain links TRBV6-5 with TRBJ1-2; TRBD1 aligns across 10 bases. Trimming cost V 0 bases and J 0 bases; bases outside gene matches: 4. CDR1 is MNHEY and CDR2 is SVGAGI in the germline V gene. The CDR3 is 17 amino acids. DNA of the CDR3: TGTGCCAGCAGTTACTCGACAGGGGGCCCGTCTAACTATGGCTACACCTTC. Translating it yields CASSYSTGGPSNYGYTF.

This clonotype was observed a few times. The chain combines TRBV12-3 or TRBV12-4 with TRBJ1-2, with D perhaps matching TRBD1 (6 bases). The CDR3 spans 15 residues. V was trimmed by 6 bases and J by 4 bases, leaving 18 bases between them. DNA for the CDR3: TGTGCCAGCAGCCCACAGGGCTCGGGTGGCTATGGCTACACCTTC. Amino acids: CASSPQGSGGYGYTF.

This sequence joins TRBV20-1 and TRBJ2-5; 7 positions agree with TRBD2. Trimming at V came to 1 base and at J to 2 bases, leaving 10 bases not matched to a gene. CDR1 is DFQATT and CDR2 is SNEGSKA in the germline V gene (reference sequence). This CDR3 region has 16 residues. The CDR3 is CSARALYLAAQETQYF. The CDR3 bases are TGCAGTGCTAGAGCCCTTTATCTAGCGGCACAAGAGACCCAGTACTTC.

This clonotype has a handful of counts. The chain has TRBV4-1 and TRBJ2-1; D remains unclear. The J call is in doubt because the DNA end fits TRBJ2-7 better. Germline V gene data show CDR1 as MGHRA and CDR2 as YSYEKL. The CDR3 covers 14 residues. CDR3 nucleotides: TGCGCCAGCAGCCAAGGAAACGTCTACAATGAGCAGTACTTC. Amino acids: CASSQGNVYNEQYF.

The chain links TRBV4-1 to TRBJ1-5, with TRBD1 matching over 10 bases. V trimming: 1 base; J trimming: 4 bases; junction bases outside the gene matches: 1. Germline V gives CDR1 MGHRA, CDR2 YSYEKL. The length of the CDR3 is 15 residues. The CDR3 DNA follows: TGCGCCAGCAGCCAAGGGGACAGGGGAAATCAGCCCCAGCATTTT. Its protein is CASSQGDRGNQPQHF.

On this clonotype: A read error may account for a junction end that differs from germline. The CDR3 reads CATSESGGSSYNEQFF. The CDR3 DNA reads TGTGCCACCAGTGAGTCGGGGGGGAGCTCCTACAATGAGCAGTTCTTC. The rearrangement joins TRBV10-3 to TRBJ2-1; 8 bases align to TRBD2. The CDR3 is 16 amino acids. Germline lookup yields CDR1 ENHRY and CDR2 SYGVKD.

The chain has TRBV3-1 and TRBJ2-4; D is possibly TRBD2 (6 bases). CDR1 and CDR2 (germline): LGHDT, YNNKEL (reference sequence). The CDR3 consists of 13 residues. V dropped 1 base and J dropped 13 bases, with 14 bases sitting between them. CDR3 nucleotide sequence: TGTGCCAGCAGCCAAGCGGACTACAATGAGCAGTACTTC. It specifies CASSQADYNEQYF.

The genes are TRBV5-6 and TRBJ2-5; 10 bases map to TRBD2. The CDR3 is made up of 15 amino acids. Trimming removed 4 bases from V and 1 base from J; junction bases left unmatched: 4. CDR1 and CDR2 (germline): SGHDT, YYEEEE. Here the CDR3 reads CASSPWTSGQETQYF. For the CDR3, the DNA is TGTGCCAGCAGCCCTTGGACTAGCGGCCAAGAGACCCAGTACTTC. The variable domain in full, completed from reference TRBV5-6 and TRBJ2-5, reads DAGVTQSPTHLIKTRGQQVTLRCSPKSGHDTVSWYQQALGQGPQFIFQYYEEEERQRGNFPDRFSGHQFPNYSSELNVNALLLGDSALYLCASSPWTSGQETQYFGPGTRLLVL.

V and J are TRBV7-3 and TRBJ2-3; no firm D call. This CDR3 comprises 13 residues. Trimming shortened V by 2 bases and J by 9 bases, and 12 bases separated the two germline ends. CDR1 and CDR2 from the germline V gene are SGHTA and FQGTGA. The chain's CDR3 is CASSLVGIETQYF. In DNA, the CDR3 is TGTGCCAGCAGCTTAGTAGGGATAGAGACGCAGTATTTT.

The chain recombines TRBV7-2 with TRBJ1-4; D gene ambiguous. V was clipped by 5 bases and J by 9 bases, with 16 bases between them. CDR1 is SGHTA, CDR2 FQGNSA, per germline. The CDR3 contains 14 residues. The CDR3 loop is CASSRDSGNQKLFF. CDR3 sequence (DNA): TGTGCCAGCAGCCGAGATAGCGGGAATCAAAAACTGTTTTTT.

V is TRBV28 and J is TRBJ2-5; the D call may be TRBD1 or TRBD2 (6 bases each). The J call may be mistaken, given a closer DNA end match to TRBJ2-1. Germline CDR1 MDHEN, CDR2 SYDVKM. This CDR3 is 16 amino acids long. In DNA, the CDR3 is TGTGCCAGCAGTTTTGCGGGGACAACACCACAAGAGACCCAGTTCTTC. Protein product: CASSFAGTTPQETQFF.

The gene calls are TRBV4-2 and TRBJ2-5, with TRBD2 identical over 11 bases. There are 18 residues in the CDR3. The trim removed 0 bases at V and 4 bases at J, leaving 10 bases unmatched. Looked up from germline, CDR1 is LGHNA and CDR2 is YNFKEQ. CDR3 amino acids: CASSQDWIAGGPGETQYF. In DNA, the CDR3 is TGTGCCAGCAGCCAAGATTGGATAGCGGGGGGGCCCGGAGAGACCCAGTACTTC.

V gene TRBV6-1 combines with J gene TRBJ2-7; 10 nucleotides align to TRBD1. Germline-derived CDR1 and CDR2 are MNHNS and SASEGT. V shed 1 base, J shed 4 bases, and the junction held 13 bases outside the gene matches. The CDR3 spans 18 residues. The CDR3 sequence: CASSEGSFRDRGGYEQYF. In nucleotides, the CDR3 is TGTGCCAGCAGTGAAGGATCCTTCCGGGACAGGGGTGGGTACGAGCAGTACTTC.

The chain is built from TRBV9 and TRBJ2-7; the match to TRBD2 covers 8 bases. Per germline, CDR1 SGDLS and CDR2 YYNGEE. Trimming took 4 bases from V and 6 from J; bases not matched to a gene: 15. CDR3 length: 16 residues. The CDR3 is CASSPRTGGPTSEQYF. CDR3 DNA: TGTGCCAGCAGCCCGAGAACGGGGGGGCCCACTAGCGAGCAGTACTTC.

The CDR3 DNA reads TGTGCCAGCAGCCTTGCGGCGGCCCAATACAATGAGCAGTTCTTC. Protein: CASSLAAAQYNEQFF. This sequence joins TRBV6-5 and TRBJ2-1; unclear D gene. The germline gives CDR1 MNHEY, CDR2 SVGAGI. The CDR3 is 15 residues long. V was pared by 6 bases and J by 4 bases, with 16 bases between.

This sequence joins TRBV6-6 and TRBJ2-3; TRBD2 is a possible D gene (6 bases). Germline V CDR1 and CDR2: MNHNY, SVGAGI (reference sequence). The V end lost 0 bases, the J end lost 4 bases, and 17 bases lay between the germline ends. There are 17 residues in the CDR3. DNA of the CDR3: TGTGCCAGCAGTTACTCCCCGGAGGGCCTAGTCGCAGATACGCAGTATTTT. Translation gives CASSYSPEGLVADTQYF.

V is TRBV5-1 and J is TRBJ2-7; the match to TRBD2 covers 12 bases. The CDR3 has 17 amino acids. Per the germline V gene, CDR1 is SGHRS and CDR2 is YFSETQ. The V and J ends lost 4 bases and 2 bases, in that order; junction bases with no gene match: 10. CDR3 nucleotides: TGCGCCAGCAGCCCGAGCCACCTAGCGGGAGGGCCCTACGAGCAGTACTTC. Translated, it gives CASSPSHLAGGPYEQYF.

The rearrangement links TRBV29-1 to TRBJ1-2; D gene ambiguous. CDR3 size: 13 residues. Per the germline V gene, CDR1 is SQVTM and CDR2 is ANQGSEA. V was shortened by 0 bases and J by 5 bases, with 10 bases between the two germline ends. The CDR3 spells CSVEDTRRYGYTF. In nucleotides, the CDR3 is TGCAGCGTTGAAGATACTAGACGATATGGCTACACCTTC.

The chain links TRBV6-2 or TRBV6-3 to TRBJ2-3, with TRBD2 matching over 8 bases. CDR3 length: 15 amino acids. CDR1 and CDR2 (germline): MNHEY, SVGEGT. The ends lost 6 bases at V and 7 bases at J; junction bases unmatched: 12. The CDR3 reads CASRPLAGVTNTQYF. CDR3 in DNA: TGTGCCAGCAGACCGCTAGCGGGTGTTACAAATACGCAGTATTTT.

About this clonotype itself: One junction end does not reproduce the germline sequence, and a read error may be involved. The chain uses TRBV30 and TRBJ2-1; TRBD2 aligns across 10 bases. This CDR3 spans 15 amino acids. Germline loops: CDR1 GTSNPN, CDR2 SVGIG (reference sequence). CDR3 in DNA: TGTGCCTGGAGGGCTAGCGGGGGAGTCGCCAATCAGCAGTTCTTC. This gives the protein CAWRASGGVANQQFF.

This clonotype occurred a few times. The gene calls are TRBV28 and TRBJ2-1, with 10 nucleotides matching TRBD2. In germline, CDR1 is MDHEN, CDR2 SYDVKM. Trimming cost V 0 bases and J 8 bases; bases outside gene matches: 7. The CDR3 consists of 16 residues. CDR3 protein: CASSLWASGSRDEQFF. The CDR3 DNA sequence: TGTGCCAGCAGTTTATGGGCTAGCGGGAGTCGGGATGAGCAGTTCTTC.

In this sample, this clonotype turned up a few times. This CDR3 is CSAAPRDRGLTGELFF. In DNA, the CDR3 is TGCAGTGCTGCCCCTCGGGACAGGGGGCTCACCGGGGAGCTGTTTTTT. The chain links TRBV20-1 to TRBJ2-2, with 12 bases fitting TRBD1. This CDR3 is 16 amino acids long. Germline CDR1 DFQATT, CDR2 SNEGSKA (reference sequence). The V segment lost 5 bases and the J segment 4 bases; nucleotides outside the gene matches: 8.

The chain is built from TRBV5-1 and TRBJ2-7, with 7 bases lining up with TRBD2. With 4 bases clipped from V and 0 bases from J, the junction kept 7 bases outside the gene matches. The germline V gene has CDR1 SGHRS and CDR2 YFSETQ. The CDR3 runs 15 residues. The CDR3 region is CASSLTSESSYEQYF. The CDR3 coding sequence is TGCGCCAGCAGCCTCACTAGCGAAAGCTCCTACGAGCAGTACTTC.